These 24 T cell receptor beta chains came from one sample sequenced in a study of radiation and T cells in renal cell carcinoma. Produced via immunoSEQ multiplex PCR; TCRdb's table is partial and in-frame only. The data show more than 100,000 clones, more than 70% seen once. Time point defined: blood 2 weeks post-SBRT. Treatment here: 15 Gy SBRT to primary tumor, nephrectomy 4 weeks later. The sequenced sample was blood, obtained from a patient whose treatment included radiotherapy and nephrectomy. These receptors came from a woman in her seventies with renal cell carcinoma.

V gene TRBV2 combines with J gene TRBJ2-5; perhaps TRBD2 as D (5 bases). V lost 1 base to trimming and J lost 5 bases, with 14 bases between them. Germline CDR1 and CDR2: SNHLY and FYNNEI. This CDR3 comprises 15 residues. The CDR3 region has the DNA TGTGCCAGCAGTGAAGGGTCCCCCGGGGTCGAGACCCAGTACTTC. Translation gives CASSEGSPGVETQYF.

This rearrangement joins TRBV14 to TRBJ1-3; D is ambiguous. V was trimmed by 4 bases and J by 5 bases, leaving 18 bases between them. This CDR3 contains 16 residues. Germline CDR1 reads SGHDN; CDR2 reads FVKESK. CDR3 sequence: CASSLLAGQGRNTIYF. CDR3 bases: TGTGCCAGCAGCCTACTAGCCGGCCAAGGACGAAACACCATATATTTT.

As regards this clone: This CDR3 is also generated by other DNA sequences in the sample. The V gene is TRBV5-6, the J gene TRBJ2-7; no firm D call. Trimming cost V 0 bases and J 4 bases, with 5 bases left between them. The CDR3 has 12 residues. Germline CDR1 and CDR2: SGHDT and YYEEEE. The CDR3 is CASSLGQYEQYF. CDR3 coding DNA: TGTGCCAGCAGCTTGGGGCAGTACGAGCAGTACTTC.

For the CDR3, the DNA is TGCGCCAGCAGCCAAGATCGGGGACTAGCGGGAGAAACCTACGAGCAGTACTTC. Translating it yields CASSQDRGLAGETYEQYF. The J gene is TRBJ2-7, the V gene TRBV4-1; 14 bases agree with TRBD2. The CDR3 is made up of 18 amino acids. With V trimmed by 0 bases and J by 2 bases, 6 bases remained unmatched. Germline values: CDR1 MGHRA, CDR2 YSYEKL.

This clone occurred once. This chain connects TRBV29-1 to TRBJ2-3, with TRBD2 matching 9 bases. V lost 3 bases, J lost 0 bases, and 4 bases stayed unmatched. The length of the CDR3 is 15 residues. Looked up from germline, CDR1 is SQVTM and CDR2 is ANQGSEA. CDR3 DNA: TGCAGCGTTGAGGCGGGGGGGCGGAGCACAGATACGCAGTATTTT. It is translated as CSVEAGGRSTDTQYF.

This chain links TRBV7-2 with TRBJ1-6; 7 bases are a match to TRBD1. Germline values: CDR1 SGHTA, CDR2 FQGNSA. V shed 6 bases and J 2 bases; nucleotides not matched to a gene: 10. This CDR3 is built from 17 residues. CDR3 region: CASSPFRGTAYNSPLHF. CDR3 bases: TGTGCCAGCAGTCCTTTTCGGGGGACAGCCTATAATTCACCCCTCCACTTT.

This clone has just one count. The chain links TRBV7-3 to TRBJ2-2; TRBD1 aligns across 10 bases. Germline V gives CDR1 SGHTA, CDR2 FQGTGA. Trimming took 8 bases from V and 4 from J; bases not matched to a gene: 4. This CDR3 has 14 amino acids. DNA of the CDR3: TGTGCCAGCGGGGGACAGGGGACCACCGGGGAGCTGTTTTTT. It translates to CASGGQGTTGELFF.

This chain joins TRBV7-8 and TRBJ2-7, with 12 bases aligning to TRBD1. CDR1 is SGHVS and CDR2 is FQNEAQ in the germline V gene. With 4 bases clipped from V and 0 bases from J, the junction kept 7 bases outside the gene matches. The CDR3 loop spans 17 amino acids. The CDR3 here is CASSSNGGQGASYEQYF. In DNA form, the CDR3 reads TGTGCCAGCAGCTCGAATGGGGGACAGGGGGCCTCCTACGAGCAGTACTTC.

This chain uses TRBV10-2 with TRBJ1-6; 9 bases map to TRBD1. V shed 5 bases and J 6 bases; nucleotides not matched to a gene: 8. Germline CDR1 reads WSHSY; CDR2 reads SAAADI. The CDR3 runs 16 residues. The DNA of the CDR3 is TGCGCCAGCAGTTTCGCGGACAGGGGCGCTAATTCACCCCTCCACTTT. As protein: CASSFADRGANSPLHF.

This clone showed up just once. The CDR3 loop reads CATQGIFTEAFF. In DNA, the CDR3 is TGTGCCACACAGGGAATTTTTACTGAAGCTTTCTTT. This sequence joins TRBV28 and TRBJ1-1; D may be TRBD1 (6 bases). CDR3 length equals 12 residues. Germline assignment: CDR1 MDHEN and CDR2 SYDVKM. Trimming took 10 bases from V and 5 from J, leaving 14 bases between them.

The chain has TRBV19 and TRBJ2-1; 11 bases are shared with TRBD2. The length of the CDR3 is 15 residues. CDR1 and CDR2 from the germline V gene are LNHDA and SQIVND (reference sequence). V lost 3 bases to trimming and J lost 3 bases; unmatched junction nucleotides: 1. Here the CDR3 reads CASSIGLAGYNEQFF. In DNA form, the CDR3 reads TGTGCCAGTAGTATTGGACTAGCGGGCTACAATGAGCAGTTCTTC.

This clone came up a few times. The J gene is TRBJ2-3, the V gene TRBV13; TRBD2 matches at 8 bases. The V gene end was trimmed by 5 bases and the J gene end by 2 bases; junction bases not matched to a gene: 6. The CDR3 totals 15 residues. Per the germline V gene, CDR1 is PRHDT and CDR2 is FYEKMQ (reference sequence). The CDR3 DNA reads as TGTGCCAGCAGCCTTGCGCGGGGGGTCACAGATACGCAGTATTTT. It specifies CASSLARGVTDTQYF.

The chain has TRBV7-6 and TRBJ2-1; 8 nucleotides match TRBD2. CDR3 length: 16 residues. Germline V gene lookup returns CDR1 SGHVS and CDR2 FNYEAQ. The trim removed 2 bases at V and 5 bases at J, leaving 8 bases unmatched. The CDR3 DNA follows: TGTGCCAGCAGCTTAACGGCTAGCGGGCTCCACAATGAGCAGTTCTTC. Translation: CASSLTASGLHNEQFF.

This chain links TRBV1 with TRBJ1-1. TRBV1 is recorded as a pseudogene. This CDR3 has 15 residues. CDR3 in amino acids: CTSSQGPGLRWEAFF. CDR3 sequence (DNA): TGCACCAGCAGCCAAGGCCCGGGGCTCCGGTGGGAAGCTTTCTTT.

V usage is TRBV27 and J usage is TRBJ1-2; possible D gene TRBD1, 5 bases. This CDR3 is built from 16 residues. V lost 4 bases and J 0 bases, leaving 15 bases between the germline ends. CDR1 is MNHEY, CDR2 SMNVEV, per germline (reference sequence). This CDR3 is CASSSLTGEANYGYTF. DNA for the CDR3: TGTGCCAGCAGTTCCCTTACAGGTGAAGCTAACTATGGCTACACCTTC.

V usage is TRBV18 and J usage is TRBJ1-1; TRBD1 aligns across 10 bases. Germline V gene data show CDR1 as KGHSH and CDR2 as LQKENI. V gave up 6 bases and J gave up 8 bases; unmatched junction bases: 9. The CDR3 length is 14 residues. Here the CDR3 DNA reads TGTGCCAGCTCCCCGGGACAGGGGCCGATGGAAGCTTTCTTT. Amino acid sequence: CASSPGQGPMEAFF.

The gene calls are TRBV6-1 and TRBJ2-3, with 16 bases identical to TRBD2. Germline CDR1 reads MNHNS; CDR2 reads SASEGT. Trimming removed 6 bases from V and 4 bases from J; junction bases left unmatched: 1. The CDR3 loop spans 15 amino acids. As DNA, the CDR3 is TGTGCCAGCAGAGGGACTAGCGGGGGGGCAGATACGCAGTATTTT. Protein product: CASRGTSGGADTQYF.

This clone has just one count. The rearrangement links TRBV7-2 to TRBJ2-3; no definite D call. The germline V gene encodes CDR1 SGHTA and CDR2 FQGNSA. This CDR3 has 13 amino acids. V lost 4 bases, J lost 1 base, and 6 bases lay in between. In DNA form, the CDR3 reads TGTGCCAGCAGCTCTCAAGGCACAGATACGCAGTATTTT. This codes for CASSSQGTDTQYF.

Only one count was recorded for this clone. The chain links TRBV15 to TRBJ2-7; TRBD2 matches at 7 bases. The CDR3 extends over 13 amino acids. Germline loops: CDR1 LNHNV, CDR2 YYDKDF (reference sequence). J gave up 6 bases and V 3 bases, and 5 bases lay outside the gene matches. The CDR3 coding sequence is TGTGCCACCAGCAGGGCCGGGGGGACCGAGCAGTACTTC. Amino acid sequence: CATSRAGGTEQYF.

The genes are TRBV7-2 and TRBJ1-1; D is possibly TRBD1 (5 bases). The V gene's germline CDR1 is SGHTA and CDR2 FQGNSA. V lost 3 bases and J 1 base, leaving 6 bases between the germline ends. The CDR3 is 13 amino acids. Written as DNA, the CDR3 is TGTGCCAGCAGCTTCCAGGGGAACACTGAAGCTTTCTTT. Translated: CASSFQGNTEAFF.

The chain combines TRBV9 with TRBJ1-6, with TRBD1 matching over 9 bases. The germline V gene has CDR1 SGDLS and CDR2 YYNGEE. This CDR3 comprises 16 residues. Trimming took 1 base from V and 6 from J; bases not matched to a gene: 5. The CDR3 protein is CASSVTMGQGNSPLHF. The CDR3 nucleotides are TGTGCCAGCAGCGTAACCATGGGACAGGGTAATTCACCCCTCCACTTT.

This clone appeared a few times. The CDR3 DNA reads TGTGCCACCAGCAGAGAGACTTGGAACAGGGACCGACAGCCCCAGCATTTT. It is translated as CATSRETWNRDRQPQHF. The rearrangement uses TRBV15 and TRBJ1-5; TRBD1 might be the D (6 bases). Germline CDR1 and CDR2: LNHNV and YYDKDF (reference sequence). Trimming took off 0 bases at V and 7 bases at J, with 19 bases between the two ends. This CDR3 is 17 amino acids long.

V gene TRBV7-2 combines with J gene TRBJ2-4; D uncertain. CDR3 length equals 15 residues. Germline CDR1 SGHTA, CDR2 FQGNSA. The V gene lost 5 bases and the J gene lost 0 bases, with 11 bases spanning the gap. As DNA, the CDR3 is TGTGCCAGCAGCGTCTCGCACGGAGCCAAAAACATTCAGTACTTC. Residues: CASSVSHGAKNIQYF.

The J gene is TRBJ1-2, the V gene TRBV28, with a possible D match to TRBD1 (5 bases). V was shortened by 5 bases and J by 5 bases, with 12 bases between the two germline ends. Per the germline V gene, CDR1 is MDHEN and CDR2 is SYDVKM. This CDR3 spans 13 amino acids. The CDR3 here is CASSIGTYYGYTF. The CDR3 coding sequence is TGTGCCAGCAGTATTGGGACCTATTATGGCTACACCTTC.